The 2 T cell receptor beta chains below come from one sample, sequenced in a study of T cells in Graves' hyperthyroidism and ophthalmopathy. TCR beta CDR3 regions were amplified from RNA transcripts. A first-round RT-PCR of the TCR CDR3 used the HTBI primer set. TCRdb fed the multiplex PCR reads into MiXCR, producing one record per CDR3 protein. In the table there are hundreds of thousands of distinct CDR3 sequences, about 15% of which are singletons. The sample was blood. The source of these receptors is a woman in her forties with Graves' ophthalmopathy.

The chain joins TRBV2 to TRBJ2-2; 8 bases agree with TRBD1. With 6 bases clipped from V and 4 bases from J, the junction kept 16 bases outside the gene matches. CDR1 SNHLY and CDR2 FYNNEI come from the germline V gene. This CDR3 spans 18 amino acids. This chain's CDR3 is CASSDSKSGQAATGELFF. The CDR3 bases are TGTGCCAGCAGCGATTCAAAATCGGGACAGGCGGCCACCGGGGAGCTGTTTTTT.

In its sample, this clonotype was seen a few times. The gene calls are TRBV5-1 and TRBJ2-5; D remains ambiguous. CDR1 is SGHRS, CDR2 YFSETQ, per germline. With 4 bases removed from V and 0 bases from J, the gap between germline ends came to 13 bases. This CDR3 is built from 15 residues. CDR3 DNA sequence: TGCGCCAGCAGCCCCAGTCGGGCGTACCAAGAGACCCAGTACTTC. It codes for CASSPSRAYQETQYF.